One sample yielded the 26 T cell receptor beta chains listed below, sequenced in a study of blood T cell repertoires in COVID-19. Measured with immunoSEQ multiplex PCR; TCRdb has only the in-frame clones, and not every one. The data contain 400,000 or so clones, approximately 90% of them singletons. Sample: PBMCs or T cells enriched from blood (not recorded which). Receptor source: a man aged 25-45 years who had recovered from COVID-19.

The chain employs TRBV5-6 and TRBJ2-1; D not resolved. Germline V gives CDR1 SGHDT, CDR2 YYEEEE. Trimming removed 1 base at V and 0 bases at J, with 11 bases between. The CDR3 has 16 amino acids. The CDR3 DNA reads as TGTGCCAGCAGCTTGCCGCGGCTTAGCTCCTACAATGAGCAGTTCTTC. Translated: CASSLPRLSSYNEQFF.

The V call is TRBV5-5, the J call TRBJ2-7; 9 bases fit TRBD1. The junction had 7 bases not matched to a gene; V was cut back by 0 bases and J by 3 bases. This CDR3 has 16 residues. Germline V gives CDR1 SGHKS, CDR2 YYEKEE (reference sequence). As DNA, the CDR3 is TGTGCCAGCAGCTTGGCCTCCGGGACAGGGATCTACGAGCAGTACTTC. It yields the protein CASSLASGTGIYEQYF.

This chain links TRBV6-2 or TRBV6-3 with TRBJ1-1; TRBD1 agrees at 7 bases. Trimming removed 6 bases from V and 5 bases from J; junction bases left unmatched: 9. The germline V gene encodes CDR1 MNHEY and CDR2 SVGEGT. This CDR3 has 14 amino acids. CDR3 region: CASSPLRQGTEAFF. The DNA for the CDR3 is TGTGCCAGCAGCCCCCTCAGACAGGGAACTGAAGCTTTCTTT.

The chain joins TRBV4-1 to TRBJ2-5, with D perhaps matching TRBD2 (5 bases). CDR1 and CDR2 from the germline V gene are MGHRA and YSYEKL. The CDR3 runs 14 residues. Trimming took off 0 bases at V and 5 bases at J, with 10 bases between the two ends. The CDR3 loop reads CASSQEASWETQYF. The CDR3 nucleotides read TGCGCCAGCAGCCAAGAAGCTAGCTGGGAGACCCAGTACTTC.

The chain carries TRBV15 and TRBJ1-3; D not resolved. Germline V lookup: CDR1 LNHNV, CDR2 YYDKDF (reference sequence). Trimming removed 0 bases at V and 1 base at J, with 4 bases between. CDR3 length: 14 residues. In nucleotides, the CDR3 is TGTGCCACCAGCAGAGACAGGTCTGGAAACACCATATATTTT. It codes for CATSRDRSGNTIYF.

The chain employs TRBV9 and TRBJ2-1; D might be TRBD2 (5 bases). V was pared by 0 bases and J by 15 bases, with 13 bases between. The CDR3 is made up of 12 amino acids. Germline CDR1 is SGDLS and CDR2 is YYNGEE. The CDR3 DNA reads as TGTGCCAGCAGCGTAGGTACTAGTGGGCTGTTCTTC. Translation: CASSVGTSGLFF.

The rearrangement links TRBV7-2 to TRBJ2-7; TRBD2 matches 15 bases. The length of the CDR3 is 16 residues. V lost 5 bases and J lost 6; bases outside the gene matches: 8. The V gene's germline CDR1 is SGHTA and CDR2 FQGNSA. The CDR3 sequence: CASSANPGLAGGEQYF. The CDR3 DNA sequence: TGTGCCAGCAGCGCAAATCCGGGACTAGCGGGAGGCGAGCAGTACTTC.

The chain couples TRBV19 to TRBJ1-6; D is undetermined. The CDR3 extends over 14 amino acids. The V gene's germline CDR1 is LNHDA and CDR2 SQIVND (reference sequence). V was trimmed by 0 bases and J by 10 bases, leaving 10 bases between them. The CDR3 nucleotides are TGTGCCAGTAGTATAGACGGTCCCCCGTCACCCCTCCACTTT. Translation gives CASSIDGPPSPLHF.

CDR3 bases: TGTGCCAGCACCCGGACAGGGTCCCACGAGCAGTACTTC. Protein sequence: CASTRTGSHEQYF. The V call is TRBV27, the J call TRBJ2-7; the match to TRBD1 covers 8 bases. The CDR3 runs to 13 residues. Trimming removed 7 bases from V and 5 bases from J; junction bases left unmatched: 7. Germline V lookup: CDR1 MNHEY, CDR2 SMNVEV (reference sequence).

The genes are TRBV5-6 and TRBJ2-1, with 8 positions matching TRBD2. The junction had 4 bases not matched to a gene; V was cut back by 4 bases and J by 1 base. The CDR3 runs 15 residues. Germline CDR1 SGHDT, CDR2 YYEEEE. CDR3 in amino acids: CASSPGTSSYNEQFF. In DNA, the CDR3 is TGTGCCAGCAGCCCCGGGACTAGTTCCTACAATGAGCAGTTCTTC.

This chain links TRBV6-5 with TRBJ2-7, with 8 bases matching TRBD1. Germline-derived CDR1 and CDR2 are MNHEY and SVGAGI. This CDR3 spans 14 amino acids. After removal of 4 bases from V and 6 bases from J, the junction contained 8 bases not matched to a gene. This CDR3 reads CASSLGWDRREQYF. The CDR3 bases are TGTGCCAGCAGTTTGGGATGGGACAGGCGCGAGCAGTACTTC.

The chain links TRBV6-2 or TRBV6-3 to TRBJ2-4; 7 bases match TRBD2. Germline loops: CDR1 MNHEY, CDR2 SVGEGT. Unmatched junction bases numbered 4, after V lost 5 bases and J lost 6 bases. This CDR3 is built from 13 residues. CDR3 nucleotides: TGTGCCAGCAGTGGACTAGTTTTAAACATTCAGTACTTC. It specifies CASSGLVLNIQYF.

The chain joins TRBV18 to TRBJ2-1, with a possible D match to TRBD2 (6 bases). The CDR3 loop spans 16 amino acids. V was shortened by 3 bases and J by 6 bases, with 18 bases between the two germline ends. The V gene's germline CDR1 is KGHSH and CDR2 LQKENI. The CDR3 sequence: CASSPRGRGEVNEQFF. CDR3 bases: TGTGCCAGCTCACCTCGCGGGCGGGGAGAGGTCAATGAGCAGTTCTTC.

The rearrangement joins TRBV2 to TRBJ1-6, with D unclear. CDR1 is SNHLY, CDR2 FYNNEI, per germline. The CDR3 loop spans 14 amino acids. Trimming stripped 8 bases from V and 1 base from J, with 9 bases between. CDR3: CASHSESYNSPLHF. The CDR3 DNA follows: TGTGCCAGCCACTCGGAGTCCTATAATTCACCCCTCCACTTT.

This clone appeared a single time. The chain combines TRBV27 with TRBJ2-5; 10 bases are a match to TRBD2. V trimming: 5 bases; J trimming: 4 bases; junction bases outside the gene matches: 7. The CDR3 runs 15 residues. CDR1 and CDR2 (germline): MNHEY, SMNVEV (reference sequence). The CDR3 protein is CASSRTSGARETQYF. DNA for the CDR3: TGTGCCAGCAGTAGGACTAGCGGAGCCCGAGAGACCCAGTACTTC.

V and J are TRBV5-6 and TRBJ1-4, with D maybe TRBD1 (5 bases). The CDR3 covers 16 residues. CDR1 is SGHDT, CDR2 YYEEEE, per germline. V gave up 4 bases and J gave up 3 bases, with 16 bases separating them. The CDR3 nucleotides read TGTGCCAGCAGCCCCTGGAGCGGGGGTTCTAATGAAAAACTGTTTTTT. This gives the protein CASSPWSGGSNEKLFF.

This clone was recorded once. The genes are TRBV12-5 and TRBJ2-3, with 7 bases fitting TRBD2. CDR3 size: 13 residues. V trimming: 7 bases; J trimming: 2 bases; junction bases outside the gene matches: 3. In germline, CDR1 is LGHNT, CDR2 FRNRAP. The CDR3 loop reads CASAGTNTDTQYF. The CDR3 DNA is TGTGCTAGTGCCGGGACTAACACAGATACGCAGTATTTT.

J is TRBJ1-1 and V is TRBV10-2; 8 nucleotides agree with TRBD1. Germline V CDR1 and CDR2: WSHSY, SAAADI. CDR3 length equals 13 residues. The V and J ends lost 4 bases and 6 bases, in that order; junction bases with no gene match: 4. DNA of the CDR3: TGCGCCAGCAGTGGACAGGGGTACGCTGAAGCTTTCTTT. It is translated as CASSGQGYAEAFF.

This chain joins TRBV4-2 and TRBJ1-1; 10 nucleotides match TRBD1. CDR1 and CDR2 (germline): LGHNA, YNFKEQ. This CDR3 comprises 15 residues. The V and J ends lost 3 bases and 5 bases, in that order; junction bases with no gene match: 6. The CDR3 loop is CASSHPGTGETEAFF. In DNA, the CDR3 is TGTGCCAGCAGCCACCCCGGGACAGGGGAAACTGAAGCTTTCTTT.

This clone has just one count. The V call is TRBV11-2, the J call TRBJ1-1, with D uncertain. V was pared by 10 bases and J by 4 bases, with 22 bases between. This CDR3 contains 15 residues. Germline V gene lookup returns CDR1 SGHAT and CDR2 FQNNGV. The CDR3 is CATTITPGTGTEAFF. The CDR3 DNA sequence: TGTGCCACCACCATAACCCCAGGCACTGGCACTGAAGCTTTCTTT.

The V and J genes are TRBV5-1 and TRBJ2-7, with 9 nucleotides matching TRBD1. Germline lookup yields CDR1 SGHRS and CDR2 YFSETQ. This CDR3 is 14 amino acids long. Losses at the gene ends were 4 bases for V and 7 bases for J; bases not matched to a gene: 9. The CDR3, as DNA: TGCGCCAGCAGCGTAGCCGGGACAGGGCGTGAGCAGTACTTC. Its translation: CASSVAGTGREQYF. Looking up the rest from reference TRBV5-1 and TRBJ2-7 gives the full variable domain: KAGVTQTPRYLIKTRGQQVTLSCSPISGHRSVSWYQQTPGQGLQFLFEYFSETQRNKGNFPGRFSGRQFSNSRSEMNVSTLELGDSALYLCASSVAGTGREQYFGPGTRLTVT.

The chain links TRBV5-1 to TRBJ2-1, with 8 bases aligning to TRBD2. This CDR3 has 17 amino acids. Germline trimming cut 0 bases from V and 7 bases from J; bases unmatched to any gene: 12. Germline-derived CDR1 and CDR2 are SGHRS and YFSETQ. CDR3 protein: CASSLASSGRAWNEQFF. CDR3 nucleotides: TGCGCCAGCAGCTTGGCCTCTAGCGGGCGAGCGTGGAATGAGCAGTTCTTC.

This clone turned up a few times. The chain uses TRBV28 and TRBJ2-5, with D possibly TRBD2 on 5 matching bases. Trimming removed 6 bases from V and 1 base from J, with 9 bases in between. This CDR3 comprises 13 residues. Germline V gives CDR1 MDHEN, CDR2 SYDVKM. CDR3 loop: CASRTRRQETQYF. The CDR3 DNA is TGTGCCAGCAGAACTAGGCGCCAAGAGACCCAGTACTTC.

This clone was seen only once. The gene calls are TRBV28 and TRBJ1-4, with unresolved D. V was pared by 3 bases and J by 8 bases, with 13 bases between. CDR1 MDHEN and CDR2 SYDVKM come from the germline V gene. The length of the CDR3 is 14 residues. The CDR3 reads CASSFRHTKEKLFF. CDR3 nucleotides: TGTGCCAGCAGTTTCCGACATACCAAGGAAAAACTGTTTTTT.

The rearrangement uses TRBV13 and TRBJ1-2; the D is unclear. Trimming shortened V by 1 base and J by 2 bases, and 5 bases separated the two germline ends. The germline CDR1 and CDR2 sequences are PRHDT and FYEKMQ (reference sequence). This CDR3 is 13 amino acids long. Here the CDR3 reads CASSLVSNYGYTF. As DNA, the CDR3 is TGTGCCAGCAGCTTAGTGAGCAACTATGGCTACACCTTC.

This clone showed up just a few times. The CDR3 is CASSEAGAPNQPQHF. The CDR3 nucleotides read TGTGCCAGCAGTGAGGCGGGGGCGCCCAATCAGCCCCAGCATTTT. This rearrangement joins TRBV2 to TRBJ1-5, with a tentative D call TRBD1 (6 bases). V lost 3 bases, J lost 3 bases, and 12 bases lay in between. This CDR3 comprises 15 residues. From germline, CDR1 is SNHLY and CDR2 FYNNEI.